Below, 26 T cell receptor beta chains from the same sample are listed, as sequenced in a study of early T cells in non-severe SARS-CoV-2 infection. TCRdb recomputed calls from the 5' RACE reads with MiXCR, one row per CDR3 protein. The data contain over 60,000 distinct CDR3 sequences, about 9% of them singletons. The sequenced material came from whole blood. All receptors derive from an adult who was a healthcare worker with PCR-confirmed SARS-CoV-2 infection or an uninfected control (not recorded which).

The chain links TRBV18 to TRBJ1-1; D is possibly TRBD1 (5 bases). The CDR3 sequence is 16 residues long. V was clipped by 5 bases and J by 4 bases, with 20 bases between them. CDR1 and CDR2 from the germline V gene are KGHSH and LQKENI. The CDR3 spells CASSEGRHPKGTEAFF. DNA of the CDR3: TGTGCCAGCTCAGAGGGGCGGCACCCGAAGGGCACTGAAGCTTTCTTT.

This clonotype was detected many times. The chain carries TRBV24-1 and TRBJ2-3; perhaps TRBD2 as D (6 bases). Trimming took off 6 bases at V and 4 bases at J, with 10 bases between the two ends. CDR1 is KGHDR and CDR2 is SFDVKD in the germline V gene. There are 13 residues in the CDR3. CDR3: CATSRGIPDTQYF. CDR3 DNA sequence: TGTGCCACCAGTCGGGGGATCCCAGATACGCAGTATTTT.

The DNA for the CDR3 is TGTGCCAGCAGCCCCTCGGGGAAGTACAATGAGCAGTTCTTC. Amino acids: CASSPSGKYNEQFF. The chain recombines TRBV7-8 with TRBJ2-1; weak D call: TRBD2 (5 bases). The CDR3 consists of 14 residues. CDR1 is SGHVS, CDR2 FQNEAQ, per germline. The V end was cut by 5 bases, the J end by 4 bases, with 12 bases between.

This chain uses TRBV28 with TRBJ2-2, with D perhaps matching TRBD1 or TRBD2 (5 bases each). The CDR3 is made up of 15 amino acids. V was cut by 3 bases and J by 8 bases, with 16 bases left in between. Germline values: CDR1 MDHEN, CDR2 SYDVKM. CDR3: CASSLKRGLGGELFF. The CDR3, as DNA: TGTGCCAGCAGTTTGAAGAGGGGCCTGGGAGGGGAGCTGTTTTTT.

The rearrangement links TRBV20-1 to TRBJ1-6, with D hard to call. Germline CDR1 and CDR2: DFQATT and SNEGSKA (reference sequence). CDR3 size: 16 residues. V dropped 0 bases and J dropped 5 bases, with 14 bases sitting between them. The CDR3: CSARDSTNLHNSPLHF. CDR3 nucleotides: TGCAGTGCTAGAGATAGTACGAATCTTCATAATTCACCCCTCCACTTT.

This chain uses TRBV4-1 with TRBJ1-5; TRBD1 is a possible D gene (5 bases). V was clipped by 5 bases and J by 5 bases, with 22 bases between them. The V gene's germline CDR1 is MGHRA and CDR2 YSYEKL. CDR3 length: 17 residues. The CDR3 nucleotides read TGCGCCAGCAGCTCCTACACCGGGACTCCTCGGCATCAGCCCCAGCATTTT. This gives the protein CASSSYTGTPRHQPQHF.

This clonotype was found a few times. This rearrangement joins TRBV2 to TRBJ2-1; 9 bases align to TRBD1. V dropped 2 bases and J dropped 4; count of bases not matched to a gene: 3. The germline V gene encodes CDR1 SNHLY and CDR2 FYNNEI. The CDR3 is 15 amino acids. The CDR3, as DNA: TGTGCCAGCAGTGAACGACAGGGGGGTTACAATGAGCAGTTCTTC. This sequence encodes CASSERQGGYNEQFF. Filled out from reference TRBV2 and TRBJ2-1, the complete variable domain reads EPEVTQTPSHQVTQMGQEVILRCVPISNHLYFYWYRQILGQKVEFLVSFYNNEISEKSEIFDDQFSVERPDGSNFTLKIRSTKLEDSAMYFCASSERQGGYNEQFFGPGTRLTVL.

This clonotype has ten or more counts. V gene TRBV3-1 combines with J gene TRBJ2-7; D uncertain. The length of the CDR3 is 13 residues. Germline V gives CDR1 LGHDT, CDR2 YNNKEL (reference sequence). Trimming pared 0 bases from V and 6 bases from J, leaving 9 bases between. The CDR3 region is CASSQDLNGEQYF. The CDR3 nucleotides are TGTGCCAGCAGCCAAGATCTCAATGGCGAGCAGTACTTC.

This clonotype appeared a few times. The chain has TRBV6-6 and TRBJ2-3; D remains ambiguous. This CDR3 has 14 residues. Germline CDR1 and CDR2: MNHNY and SVGAGI (reference sequence). Trimming pared 2 bases from V and 3 bases from J, leaving 9 bases between. The CDR3 region is CASSYPAKTDTQYF. The CDR3 bases are TGTGCCAGCAGTTACCCAGCGAAAACAGATACGCAGTATTTT.

This clonotype was observed many times. J is TRBJ2-3 and V is TRBV27, with TRBD2 matching 7 bases. The CDR3 totals 14 residues. Germline-derived CDR1 and CDR2 are MNHEY and SMNVEV (reference sequence). After removal of 6 bases from V and 4 bases from J, the junction contained 7 bases not matched to a gene. In DNA, the CDR3 is TGTGCCAGCAGCGGGAGGTTAGACTCAGATACGCAGTATTTT. It codes for CASSGRLDSDTQYF.

The chain links TRBV29-1 to TRBJ2-7; 7 bases line up with TRBD1. Germline CDR1 SQVTM, CDR2 ANQGSEA. The V gene end was trimmed by 3 bases and the J gene end by 3 bases; junction bases not matched to a gene: 8. The CDR3 length is 14 residues. CDR3 coding DNA: TGCAGCGTTGAGACCCGGGACAGACACTACGAGCAGTACTTC. This codes for CSVETRDRHYEQYF.

This clonotype was counted a few times. The chain couples TRBV20-1 to TRBJ2-1; 9 nucleotides align to TRBD1. V lost 6 bases and J lost 7; bases outside the gene matches: 7. In germline, CDR1 is DFQATT, CDR2 SNEGSKA (reference sequence). This CDR3 is 13 amino acids long. The CDR3 loop is CSADRGAGNEQFF. As DNA, the CDR3 is TGCAGTGCCGACAGGGGGGCTGGAAATGAGCAGTTCTTC.

This clonotype was observed a handful of times. V and J are TRBV30 and TRBJ1-6; D remains ambiguous. The CDR3 has 14 residues. The germline CDR1 and CDR2 sequences are GTSNPN and SVGIG (reference sequence). The germline V and J ends were trimmed by 2 bases and 7 bases, with 12 bases remaining between them. Here the CDR3 reads CAWSRNSLNSPLHF. The CDR3 bases are TGTGCCTGGAGTAGGAACAGCTTGAATTCACCCCTCCACTTT.

This clonotype was detected only a few times. CDR3 coding DNA: TGCAGTGCACCGGGACAGGGAGACACTGAAGCTTTCTTT. The encoded protein is CSAPGQGDTEAFF. V gene TRBV20-1 combines with J gene TRBJ1-1; TRBD1 agrees at 9 bases. Looked up from germline, CDR1 is DFQATT and CDR2 is SNEGSKA (reference sequence). CDR3 length: 13 residues. The V segment lost 6 bases and the J segment 3 bases; nucleotides outside the gene matches: 5.

This clonotype was counted many times. The V and J genes are TRBV6-6 and TRBJ1-2, with 9 bases matching TRBD1. With V trimmed by 7 bases and J by 4 bases, 13 bases remained unmatched. Germline V lookup: CDR1 MNHNY, CDR2 SVGAGI (reference sequence). The CDR3 has 16 amino acids. As DNA, the CDR3 is TGTGCCAGCACCGACACCCCCGGACAGGGGCCCTATGGCTACACCTTC. As protein: CASTDTPGQGPYGYTF.

This clonotype was counted many times. This chain links TRBV7-7 with TRBJ2-6; tentatively, D is TRBD1 (5 bases). This CDR3 spans 15 amino acids. Trimming pared 4 bases from V and 1 base from J, leaving 8 bases between. Germline V gene data show CDR1 as SSHAT and CDR2 as FNYEAQ (reference sequence). The CDR3 nucleotides are TGTGCCAGCAGCTCGGACATTTCTGGGGCCAACGTCCTGACTTTC. Encoded protein: CASSSDISGANVLTF.

This clonotype was observed at least ten times. The gene calls are TRBV28 and TRBJ1-3, with D maybe TRBD1 (5 bases). The CDR3 is made up of 14 amino acids. Per the germline V gene, CDR1 is MDHEN and CDR2 is SYDVKM. CDR3 DNA: TGTGCGAGCTACGCAGGGAGCTCTGGAAACACCATATATTTT. This encodes CASYAGSSGNTIYF.

This clonotype was seen at least ten times. The chain links TRBV5-1 to TRBJ2-1, with D perhaps TRBD2 (6 bases). This CDR3 is 16 amino acids long. Trimming pared 6 bases from V and 2 bases from J, leaving 18 bases between. CDR1 and CDR2 from the germline V gene are SGHRS and YFSETQ. The DNA of the CDR3 is TGCGCCAGCACCCGTGGAGGGGTGAATCCCTACAATGAGCAGTTCTTC. This sequence encodes CASTRGGVNPYNEQFF.

This clonotype has more than one count but fewer than ten. J is TRBJ1-1 and V is TRBV18; D gene uncertain. CDR1 is KGHSH and CDR2 is LQKENI in the germline V gene. The CDR3 is made up of 14 amino acids. V lost 3 bases to trimming and J lost 2 bases, with 10 bases between them. The CDR3 DNA reads TGTGCCAGCTCACCGGGGAGCGGAAACACTGAAGCTTTCTTT. This translates into CASSPGSGNTEAFF.

This clonotype appeared once. This chain's CDR3 is CASSFQGSGQPQHF. The DNA for the CDR3 is TGTGCCAGCAGTTTTCAGGGTTCAGGACAGCCCCAGCATTTT. J is TRBJ1-5 and V is TRBV12-3 or TRBV12-4, with D possibly matching TRBD1 (5 bases). V gave up 3 bases and J gave up 7 bases, with 13 bases separating them. This CDR3 has 14 amino acids.

The sample holds many counts of this clonotype. This chain joins TRBV6-1 and TRBJ2-1, with 15 bases lining up with TRBD2. The CDR3 sequence is 15 residues long. Trimming cost V 6 bases and J 7 bases; bases outside gene matches: 4. Germline CDR1 MNHNS, CDR2 SASEGT. The chain's CDR3 is CASRGGTSGRNEQFF. CDR3 in DNA: TGTGCCAGCAGGGGAGGGACTAGCGGGAGGAATGAGCAGTTCTTC.

This clonotype was observed at least ten times. The genes are TRBV19 and TRBJ2-1; 10 positions match TRBD2. The V gene's germline CDR1 is LNHDA and CDR2 SQIVND (reference sequence). The CDR3 runs to 14 residues. The ends lost 5 bases at V and 9 bases at J; junction bases unmatched: 7. CDR3 residues: CASSRAGGLSEQFF. As DNA, the CDR3 is TGTGCCAGTAGTCGAGCGGGGGGGCTAAGTGAGCAGTTCTTC.

This clonotype was seen at least ten times. The chain carries TRBV7-2 and TRBJ2-3; D gene ambiguous. The CDR3 has 14 residues. Germline CDR1 and CDR2: SGHTA and FQGNSA. Trimming stripped 1 base from V and 1 base from J, with 6 bases between. This CDR3 is CASSLGAGTDTQYF. The CDR3 bases are TGTGCCAGCAGCTTAGGAGCCGGCACAGATACGCAGTATTTT.

The chain links TRBV4-1 to TRBJ1-2; 8 nucleotides match TRBD1. The CDR3 sequence is 15 residues long. In germline, CDR1 is MGHRA, CDR2 YSYEKL. The V and J ends lost 4 bases and 4 bases, in that order; junction bases with no gene match: 8. The DNA of the CDR3 is TGCGCCAGCAGCCCACGGCAGGGGGCGAGCTATGGCTACACCTTC. Translating it yields CASSPRQGASYGYTF.

The chain recombines TRBV24-1 with TRBJ2-1, with D perhaps TRBD2 (5 bases). This CDR3 is 14 amino acids long. CDR1 and CDR2 (germline): KGHDR, SFDVKD. V shed 3 bases and J shed 8 bases, with 13 bases lying between them. The CDR3 reads CATSDEGYLDEQFF. CDR3 in DNA: TGTGCCACCAGTGATGAGGGCTACTTGGATGAGCAGTTCTTC.

This clonotype was seen ten or more times. This chain uses TRBV21-1 with TRBJ2-4; TRBD2 is the table's D call, not checked against the DNA. TRBV21-1 is a known pseudogene. This CDR3 contains 18 residues. Here the CDR3 reads CASSEEGLAATIKNIQYF. The DNA of the CDR3 is TGTGCCAGCAGCGAAGAGGGACTAGCGGCAACCATAAAAAACATTCAGTACTTC.